The text below deals with one T cell receptor (beta chain). The junction differs from germline at one of its ends, possibly a read error. This entry comes from a study of Ad26.COV2.S vaccination and SARS-CoV-2 variants. CDR3 length: 16 amino acids. The germline gives CDR1 MGHRA, CDR2 YSYEKL. Clones were sequenced by immunoSEQ multiplex PCR, and TCRdb holds only the in-frame ones, with some missing. The data contain some 270,000 clones, 87% of them singletons. Treatment meaning: around 19 received Ad26.COV2.S at low or high dose, single or two shots; roughly five received placebo; per-sample allocation not given. Vaccine and placebo recipients were sampled on day 63 after the first injection.

The TCR comes from a person between 18 and 65 years old who received the Ad26.COV2.S COVID-19 vaccine or a placebo. The input for sequencing was peripheral blood, taken in a trial of Ad26.COV2.S vaccine versus placebo. The V call is TRBV4-1, the J call TRBJ2-7; possible D gene TRBD1, 6 bases. CDR3 in DNA: TGCGCCAGCAGGCAAGAAGTACAGGGAATCTCCTACGAGCAGTACTTC. Its protein product is CASRQEVQGISYEQYF.